The entry that follows covers one T cell receptor beta chain sequence. Its antigen remains unknown. Then a second PCR, running roughly 7 to 11 cycles, was carried out with a sample-barcoded 5' primer and a J-beta primer mix. A template-switch adaptor that had 12 random nucleotides put a tag on each cDNA molecule. No fewer than 2.5 million CDR3-containing paired-end reads came from each sample. TCRdb re-derived calls from the 5' RACE reads in MiXCR, one entry per CDR3 protein. The data hold approximately 600,000 distinct CDR3 sequences, with about 53% observed a single time. These data belong to a study of blood T cells in healthy people across ages. Study results and limitations: A greater number of naive CD4+ cells and higher diversity distinguished long-lived donors from aged donors.

The source of this sequence is a man in his 60s in good health. The sample taken for sequencing was blood.

The CDR3 DNA reads TGTGCCAGTAAGGGGCCCGCGTACCAAGAGACCCAGTACTTC. It yields the protein CASKGPAYQETQYF. This sequence joins TRBV27 and TRBJ2-5; the D gene is possibly TRBD1 (5 bases). V lost 9 bases to trimming and J lost 0 bases, with 14 bases between them. The CDR3 is 14 amino acids. Germline V CDR1 and CDR2: MNHEY, SMNVEV (reference sequence).